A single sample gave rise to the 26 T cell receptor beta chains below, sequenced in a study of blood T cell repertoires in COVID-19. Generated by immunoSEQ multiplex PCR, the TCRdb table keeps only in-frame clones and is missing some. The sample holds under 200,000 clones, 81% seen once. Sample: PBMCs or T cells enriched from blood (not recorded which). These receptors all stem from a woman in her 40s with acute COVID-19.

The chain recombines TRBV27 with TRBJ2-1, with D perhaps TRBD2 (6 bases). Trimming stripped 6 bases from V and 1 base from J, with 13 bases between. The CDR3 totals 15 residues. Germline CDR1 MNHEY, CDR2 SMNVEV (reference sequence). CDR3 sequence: CASSLEGISYNEQFF. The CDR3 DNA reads TGTGCCAGCAGCCTGGAGGGCATTTCCTACAATGAGCAGTTCTTC.

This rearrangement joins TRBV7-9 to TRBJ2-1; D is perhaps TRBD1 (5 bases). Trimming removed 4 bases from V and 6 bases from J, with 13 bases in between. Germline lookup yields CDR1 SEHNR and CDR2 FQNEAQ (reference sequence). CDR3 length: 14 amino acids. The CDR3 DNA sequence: TGTGCCAGCAGCTGGGCGCCAGGGATCAATGAGCAGTTCTTC. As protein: CASSWAPGINEQFF.

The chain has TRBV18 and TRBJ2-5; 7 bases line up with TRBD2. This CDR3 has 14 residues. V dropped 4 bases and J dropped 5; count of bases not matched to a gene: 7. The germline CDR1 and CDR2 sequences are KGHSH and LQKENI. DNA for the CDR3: TGTGCCAGCTCACTGGCGGGAGCCGGGGAGACCCAGTACTTC. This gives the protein CASSLAGAGETQYF.

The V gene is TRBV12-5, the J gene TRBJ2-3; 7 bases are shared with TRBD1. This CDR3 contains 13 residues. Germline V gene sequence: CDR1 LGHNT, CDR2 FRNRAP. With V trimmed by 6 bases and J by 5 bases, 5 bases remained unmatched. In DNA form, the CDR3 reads TGTGCTAGTGGGCAATCAGGGGGAGATACGCAGTATTTT. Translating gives CASGQSGGDTQYF.

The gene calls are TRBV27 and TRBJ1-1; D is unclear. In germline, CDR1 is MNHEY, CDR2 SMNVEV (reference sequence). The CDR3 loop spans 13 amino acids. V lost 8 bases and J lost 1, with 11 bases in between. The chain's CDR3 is CASDADSNTEAFF. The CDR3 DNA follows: TGTGCCAGCGACGCAGACTCGAACACTGAAGCTTTCTTT.

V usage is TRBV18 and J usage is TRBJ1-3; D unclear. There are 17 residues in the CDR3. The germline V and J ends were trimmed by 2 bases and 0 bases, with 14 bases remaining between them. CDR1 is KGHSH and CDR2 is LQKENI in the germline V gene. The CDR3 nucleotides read TGTGCCAGCTCACCAGAGGGCAGAGCCAGCTCTGGAAACACCATATATTTT. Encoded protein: CASSPEGRASSGNTIYF.

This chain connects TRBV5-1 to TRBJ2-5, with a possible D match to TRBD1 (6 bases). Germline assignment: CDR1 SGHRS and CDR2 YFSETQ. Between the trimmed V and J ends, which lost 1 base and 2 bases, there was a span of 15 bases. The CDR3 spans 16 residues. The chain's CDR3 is CASSLTGGQQQETQYF. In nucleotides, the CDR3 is TGCGCCAGCAGCTTGACAGGCGGACAGCAACAAGAGACCCAGTACTTC.

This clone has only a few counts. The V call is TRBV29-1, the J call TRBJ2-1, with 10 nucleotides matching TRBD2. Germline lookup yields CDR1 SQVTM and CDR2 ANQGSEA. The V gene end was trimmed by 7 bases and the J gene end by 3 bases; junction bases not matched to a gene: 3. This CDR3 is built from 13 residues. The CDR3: CSAWTSGYNEQFF. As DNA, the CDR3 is TGCAGCGCATGGACTAGCGGCTACAATGAGCAGTTCTTC.

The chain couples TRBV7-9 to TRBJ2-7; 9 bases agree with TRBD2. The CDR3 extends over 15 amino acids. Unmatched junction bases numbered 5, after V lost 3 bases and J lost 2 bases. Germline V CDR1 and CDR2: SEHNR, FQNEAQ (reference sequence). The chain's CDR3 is CASSFSGSGTYEQYF. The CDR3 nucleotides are TGTGCCAGCAGCTTTAGCGGGAGTGGGACCTACGAGCAGTACTTC.

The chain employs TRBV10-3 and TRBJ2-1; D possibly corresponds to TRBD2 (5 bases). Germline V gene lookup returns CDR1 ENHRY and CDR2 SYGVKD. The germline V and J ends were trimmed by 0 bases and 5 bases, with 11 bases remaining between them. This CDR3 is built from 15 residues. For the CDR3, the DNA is TGTGCCATCAGTGAGTCGGCTAGCAGAAACAATGAGCAGTTCTTC. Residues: CAISESASRNNEQFF.

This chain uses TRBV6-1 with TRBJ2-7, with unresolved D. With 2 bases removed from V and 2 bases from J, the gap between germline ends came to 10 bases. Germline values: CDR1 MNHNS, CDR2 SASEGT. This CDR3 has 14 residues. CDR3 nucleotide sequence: TGTGCCAGCAGTGAAAGAGAGCTGGCCTACGAGCAGTACTTC. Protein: CASSERELAYEQYF.

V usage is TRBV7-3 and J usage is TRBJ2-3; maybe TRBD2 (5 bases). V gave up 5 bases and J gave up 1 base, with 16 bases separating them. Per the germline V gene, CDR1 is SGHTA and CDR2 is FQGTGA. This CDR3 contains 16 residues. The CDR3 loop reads CASSPALGGGTDTQYF. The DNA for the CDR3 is TGTGCCAGCAGCCCGGCCCTCGGAGGCGGCACAGATACGCAGTATTTT.

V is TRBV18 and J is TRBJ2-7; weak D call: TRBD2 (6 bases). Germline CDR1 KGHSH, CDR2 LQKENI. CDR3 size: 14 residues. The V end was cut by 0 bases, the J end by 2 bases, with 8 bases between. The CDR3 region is CASSPPPGAYEQYF. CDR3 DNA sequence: TGTGCCAGCTCACCACCCCCGGGAGCCTACGAGCAGTACTTC.

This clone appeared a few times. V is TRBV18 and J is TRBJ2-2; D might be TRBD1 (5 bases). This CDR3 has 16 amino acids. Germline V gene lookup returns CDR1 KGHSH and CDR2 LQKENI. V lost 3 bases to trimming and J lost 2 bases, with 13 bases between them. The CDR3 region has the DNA TGTGCCAGCTCACCCGGCGACAGTGGAAACACCGGGGAGCTGTTTTTT. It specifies CASSPGDSGNTGELFF.

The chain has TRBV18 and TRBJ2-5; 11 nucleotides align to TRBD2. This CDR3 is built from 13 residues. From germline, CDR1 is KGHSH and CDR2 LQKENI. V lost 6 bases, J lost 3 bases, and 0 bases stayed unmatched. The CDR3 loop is CASSGLAEETQYF. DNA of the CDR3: TGTGCCAGCTCGGGACTAGCGGAAGAGACCCAGTACTTC. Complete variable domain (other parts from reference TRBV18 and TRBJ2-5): NAGVMQNPRHLVRRRGQEARLRCSPMKGHSHVYWYRQLPEEGLKFMVYLQKENIIDESGMPKERFSAEFPKEGPSILRIQQVVRGDSAAYFCASSGLAEETQYFGPGTRLLVL.

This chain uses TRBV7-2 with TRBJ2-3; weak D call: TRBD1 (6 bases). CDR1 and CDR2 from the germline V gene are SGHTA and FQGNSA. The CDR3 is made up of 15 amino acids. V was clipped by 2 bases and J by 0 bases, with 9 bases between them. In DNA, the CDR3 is TGTGCCAGCAGCTTAAGGACAGTAAGCACAGATACGCAGTATTTT. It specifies CASSLRTVSTDTQYF.

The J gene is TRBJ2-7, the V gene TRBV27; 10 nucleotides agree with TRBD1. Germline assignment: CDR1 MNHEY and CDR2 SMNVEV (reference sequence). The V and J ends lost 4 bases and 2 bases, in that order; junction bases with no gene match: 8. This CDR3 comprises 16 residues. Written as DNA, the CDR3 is TGTGCCAGCAGTTCCCGACAGGGGGCGCATCCCTACGAGCAGTACTTC. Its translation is CASSSRQGAHPYEQYF.

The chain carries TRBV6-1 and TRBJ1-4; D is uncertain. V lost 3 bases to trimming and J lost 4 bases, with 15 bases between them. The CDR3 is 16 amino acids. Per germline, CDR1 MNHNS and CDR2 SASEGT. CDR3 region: CASSEDWAVGNEKLFF. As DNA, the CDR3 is TGTGCCAGCAGTGAGGATTGGGCAGTTGGTAATGAAAAACTGTTTTTT.

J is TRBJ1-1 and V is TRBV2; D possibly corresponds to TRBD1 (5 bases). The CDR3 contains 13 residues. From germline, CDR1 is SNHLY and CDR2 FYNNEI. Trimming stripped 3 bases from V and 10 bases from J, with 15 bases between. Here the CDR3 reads CASSDLDSLGAFF. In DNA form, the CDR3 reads TGTGCCAGCAGTGATCTTGACAGTCTCGGAGCTTTCTTT. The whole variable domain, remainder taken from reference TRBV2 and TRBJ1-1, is EPEVTQTPSHQVTQMGQEVILRCVPISNHLYFYWYRQILGQKVEFLVSFYNNEISEKSEIFDDQFSVERPDGSNFTLKIRSTKLEDSAMYFCASSDLDSLGAFFGQGTRLTVV.

CDR3 residues: CASKTIPSGSSYNEQFF. The CDR3 region has the DNA TGCGCCAGCAAAACCATCCCTAGCGGGAGCTCCTACAATGAGCAGTTCTTC. This chain connects TRBV5-1 to TRBJ2-1; 10 bases align to TRBD2. Germline V lookup: CDR1 SGHRS, CDR2 YFSETQ. After removal of 6 bases from V and 0 bases from J, the junction contained 9 bases not matched to a gene. This CDR3 contains 17 residues.

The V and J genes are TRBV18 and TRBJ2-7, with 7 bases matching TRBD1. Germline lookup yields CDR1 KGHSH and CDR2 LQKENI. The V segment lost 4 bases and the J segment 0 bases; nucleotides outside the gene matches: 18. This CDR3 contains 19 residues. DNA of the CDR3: TGTGCCAGCTCACTCAAATCCGGGACAGCCTTAGACCGCTCCTACGAGCAGTACTTC. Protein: CASSLKSGTALDRSYEQYF.

The CDR3 region has the DNA TGTGCCAGCAGTTTATTTGGCCGGCTAGCGGGAGTTGATGAGCAGTTCTTC. Translated, it gives CASSLFGRLAGVDEQFF. This rearrangement joins TRBV28 to TRBJ2-1; TRBD2 matches at 10 bases. J lost 8 bases, V lost 1 base, and 11 bases had no gene match. Germline V CDR1 and CDR2: MDHEN, SYDVKM. The CDR3 extends over 17 amino acids.

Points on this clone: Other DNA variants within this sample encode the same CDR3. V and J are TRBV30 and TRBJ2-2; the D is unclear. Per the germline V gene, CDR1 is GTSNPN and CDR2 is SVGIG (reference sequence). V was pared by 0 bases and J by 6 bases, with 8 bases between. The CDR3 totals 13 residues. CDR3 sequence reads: CAWSVLRSGELFF. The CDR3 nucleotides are TGTGCCTGGAGTGTACTACGGTCCGGGGAGCTGTTTTTT.

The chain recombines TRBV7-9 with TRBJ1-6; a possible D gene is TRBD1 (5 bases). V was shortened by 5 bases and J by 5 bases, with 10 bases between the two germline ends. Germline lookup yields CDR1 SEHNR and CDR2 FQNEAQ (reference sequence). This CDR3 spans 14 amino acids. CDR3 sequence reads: CASSPTVDNSPLHF. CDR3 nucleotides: TGTGCCAGCAGCCCGACAGTAGATAATTCACCCCTCCACTTT.

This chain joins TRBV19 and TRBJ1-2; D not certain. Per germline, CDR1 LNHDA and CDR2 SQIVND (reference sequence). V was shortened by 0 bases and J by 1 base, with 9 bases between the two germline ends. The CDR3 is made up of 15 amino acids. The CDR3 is CASSIEAQLNYGYTF. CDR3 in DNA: TGTGCCAGTAGTATAGAGGCACAGCTTAACTATGGCTACACCTTC. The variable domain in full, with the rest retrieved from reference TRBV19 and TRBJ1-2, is DGGITQSPKYLFRKEGQNVTLSCEQNLNHDAMYWYRQDPGQGLRLIYYSQIVNDFQKGDIAEGYSVSREKKESFPLTVTSAQKNPTAFYLCASSIEAQLNYGYTFGSGTRLTVV.

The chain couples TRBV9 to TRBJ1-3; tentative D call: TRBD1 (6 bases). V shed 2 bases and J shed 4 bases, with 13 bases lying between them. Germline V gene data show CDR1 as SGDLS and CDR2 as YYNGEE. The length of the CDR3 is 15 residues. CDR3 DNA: TGTGCCAGCAGCGTTACGATCGGACAGGGAAACACCATATATTTT. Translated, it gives CASSVTIGQGNTIYF.